One and the same sample provided the 13 T cell receptor beta chains below, sequenced in a study of blood T cell repertoires in COVID-19. Profiled with immunoSEQ multiplex PCR; TCRdb holds only in-frame clones, not every one. Seen here are about half a million clones, 80% to 90% observed once, and the top ten hold about 3%. The specimen was peripheral blood. All receptors come from a human donor in a cohort sampled during active COVID-19.

The chain carries TRBV4-2 and TRBJ2-5, with 7 bases matching TRBD2. There are 17 residues in the CDR3. The ends lost 0 bases at V and 5 bases at J; junction bases unmatched: 12. Germline values: CDR1 LGHNA, CDR2 YNFKEQ. The CDR3 is CASSQDPAGESMETQYF. Here the CDR3 DNA reads TGTGCCAGCAGCCAAGATCCTGCGGGAGAGAGCATGGAGACCCAGTACTTC.

This chain joins TRBV6-6 and TRBJ1-5, with TRBD1 matching over 8 bases. This CDR3 has 15 amino acids. The germline V gene encodes CDR1 MNHNY and CDR2 SVGAGI (reference sequence). J was trimmed by 4 bases and V by 5 bases; bases with no gene match: 7. This chain's CDR3 is CASSVLRGRNQPQHF. In DNA form, the CDR3 reads TGTGCCAGCAGTGTACTCAGGGGGCGTAATCAGCCCCAGCATTTT.

The V and J genes are TRBV5-8 and TRBJ1-1; possible D gene TRBD1, 5 bases. The germline CDR1 and CDR2 sequences are SGHTS and YDEGEE. The CDR3 runs to 13 residues. V lost 2 bases and J 2 bases, leaving 7 bases between the germline ends. The CDR3 spells CASSFGTNTEAFF. The CDR3 DNA is TGTGCCAGCAGCTTTGGGACTAACACTGAAGCTTTCTTT.

The chain joins TRBV7-9 to TRBJ1-5, with a possible D match to TRBD1 (5 bases). This CDR3 comprises 15 residues. The V gene lost 5 bases and the J gene lost 3 bases, with 14 bases spanning the gap. Germline assignment: CDR1 SEHNR and CDR2 FQNEAQ (reference sequence). The CDR3 region is CASSQDSQFNQPQHF. Written as DNA, the CDR3 is TGTGCCAGCAGCCAAGACAGCCAGTTCAATCAGCCCCAGCATTTT.

CDR3 nucleotides: TGTGCCAGCTCACCCGTCTGGGCCAACGTCCTGACTTTC. Protein product: CASSPVWANVLTF. The genes are TRBV18 and TRBJ2-6; D is ambiguous. Per the germline V gene, CDR1 is KGHSH and CDR2 is LQKENI. V was trimmed by 3 bases and J by 5 bases, leaving 5 bases between them. The CDR3 consists of 13 residues.

This clone was recorded once. The chain has TRBV3-1 (or the pseudogene TRBV3-2) and TRBJ1-2; 8 positions match TRBD1. V shed 4 bases and J 1 base; nucleotides not matched to a gene: 2. The CDR3 spans 14 residues. CDR1 is LGHDT, CDR2 YNNKEL, per germline (reference sequence). CDR3 protein: CASSPGQVNYGYTF. CDR3 coding DNA: TGTGCCAGCAGCCCGGGACAGGTTAACTATGGCTACACCTTC.

J is TRBJ1-1 and V is TRBV11-3, with D possibly TRBD1 on 6 matching bases. This CDR3 has 13 amino acids. CDR1 is SGHNT, CDR2 YENEEA, per germline. Deletions cut 2 bases from V and 4 bases from J, with 8 bases between. The CDR3, as DNA: TGTGCCAGCAGCTTAACAGGGACCACTGAAGCTTTCTTT. Protein: CASSLTGTTEAFF.

This chain's CDR3 is CASSWGQNEKLFF. CDR3 DNA: TGTGCCAGCAGCTGGGGCCAAAATGAAAAACTGTTTTTT. This chain connects TRBV12-3 or TRBV12-4 to TRBJ1-4; a possible D gene is TRBD1 (5 bases). V gave up 6 bases and J gave up 5 bases, with 10 bases separating them. The CDR3 spans 13 residues.

V usage is TRBV6-5 and J usage is TRBJ1-6, with D tentatively TRBD1 (6 bases). CDR3 length: 16 amino acids. Trimming cost V 4 bases and J 5 bases, with 15 bases left between them. Germline lookup yields CDR1 MNHEY and CDR2 SVGAGI. Here the CDR3 DNA reads TGTGCCAGCAGTTGGCGGGGGCCCTATAATAATTCACCCCTCCACTTT. This codes for CASSWRGPYNNSPLHF.

The J gene is TRBJ2-5, the V gene TRBV18; no firm D call. With 0 bases removed from V and 1 base from J, the gap between germline ends came to 9 bases. CDR1 and CDR2 (germline): KGHSH, LQKENI. The CDR3 consists of 15 residues. The CDR3 DNA follows: TGTGCCAGCTCACCACCGATGAGGCCCCAAGAGACCCAGTACTTC. This sequence encodes CASSPPMRPQETQYF.

The V call is TRBV19, the J call TRBJ2-2; D uncertain. Germline-derived CDR1 and CDR2 are LNHDA and SQIVND (reference sequence). The CDR3 has 16 amino acids. The V end was cut by 7 bases, the J end by 5 bases, with 20 bases between. CDR3 sequence: CASTKGEVRLTGELFF. The CDR3 DNA is TGTGCCAGTACCAAAGGAGAAGTACGATTGACCGGGGAGCTGTTTTTT.

V usage is TRBV5-5 and J usage is TRBJ1-6; no clear D. CDR1 is SGHKS and CDR2 is YYEKEE in the germline V gene (reference sequence). The CDR3 consists of 15 residues. Trimming cost V 6 bases and J 8 bases, with 18 bases left between them. The CDR3 sequence is CASNKRAEWDSPLHF. The CDR3 DNA is TGTGCCAGCAATAAGAGGGCGGAGTGGGATTCACCCCTCCACTTT.

This clone occurred a few times. V gene TRBV12-3 or TRBV12-4 combines with J gene TRBJ2-3, with 8 bases identical to TRBD2. With V trimmed by 6 bases and J by 5 bases, 4 bases remained unmatched. There are 13 residues in the CDR3. The CDR3 region has the DNA TGTGCCAGCAGCCTGCTAGCGGGAGATACGCAGTATTTT. It encodes CASSLLAGDTQYF.